The present T cell receptor beta chain was sequenced within a study of beta chain features in type 1 diabetes. The study, taken as a whole, reports: A pattern of fewer insertions and more deletions at VDJ junctions was seen in type 1 diabetes patients.

Sequenced material consisted of expressed TCRB transcripts (all of the isolated RNA was reverse transcribed). TCRdb's table, derived via immunoSEQ multiplex PCR, lists solely in-frame clones and lacks some. The data hold some 150,000 clones, with roughly 10% observed a single time. The CDR3 has 14 residues. Germline V gene lookup returns CDR1 SEHNR and CDR2 FQNEAQ (reference sequence). V was clipped by 5 bases and J by 5 bases, with 15 bases between them. In this sample, this clone turned up a few times. Its antigen is unknown. J is TRBJ2-5 and V is TRBV7-9, with D possibly matching TRBD2 (6 bases). The clonotype comes from a woman between 40 and 50 years old in good health. The sample comprised central memory CD4+ T cells from blood. CDR3: CASSPAGLGETQYF. The CDR3 nucleotides are TGTGCCAGCAGCCCCGCGGGGCTGGGGGAGACCCAGTACTTC.